The clone carrying this T cell receptor beta chain was observed a single time. Its antigen is unknown. Assay used: immunoSEQ multiplex PCR; TCRdb lists only in-frame clones, some missing. Of about 1.5 million clones in the sample, 95% to 99% were seen once. The data stem from a study of shared clonotypes between healthy human individuals. Turning to the study itself: Each donor had three CD4 naive, three CD4 memory, two CD8 naive and one CD8 memory plate. General study points: In general, naive subsets displayed greater estimated richness than memory subsets did.

This CDR3 is 15 amino acids long. In germline, CDR1 is LNHDA, CDR2 SQIVND (reference sequence). V was clipped by 4 bases and J by 9 bases; unmatched bases: 12. The genes are TRBV19 and TRBJ2-1, with 7 bases that match TRBD2. This TCR derives from a man aged 25-40 years in good health. The sample was naive CD4+ T cells sorted from blood. The subset here: CD45RA+ positively selected. The CDR3 sequence is CASSKSPGTTIEQFF. In nucleotides, the CDR3 is TGTGCCAGTAGTAAATCCCCCGGGACTACAATTGAGCAGTTCTTC.